A selection of T cell receptor beta chains follows, all from one sample in a study of blood T cell repertoires in COVID-19. Assay: immunoSEQ multiplex PCR; the TCRdb copy retains only in-frame clones and omits some. Here the sample spans about 140,000 clones, 70% to 90% being singletons. Sequencing was performed on peripheral blood. Every receptor here comes from a human donor in a cohort sampled during active COVID-19. Each CDR3 is given with its conserved first and last residue. D genes are given only for firm matches. The listing skips clone size in some rows; elsewhere it reads once, few, many or a size class.

J gene	D gene	clone size	V gene	CDR3 protein	CDR3 DNA
TRBJ2-7	NA	NA	TRBV21-1	CASSKGGRPPYEQYF	TGTGCCAGCAGCAAAGGAGGAAGACCCCCCTACGAGCAGTACTTC
TRBJ2-5	NA	NA	TRBV20-1	CSATTGETQYF	TGCAGTGCTACGACGGGGGAGACCCAGTACTTC
TRBJ1-2	NA	NA	TRBV3-1/TRBV3-2	CASSQATVNYGYTF	TGTGCCAGCAGCCAAGCTACAGTAAACTATGGCTACACCTTC
TRBJ2-2	TRBD1	NA	TRBV9	CASTTGAALETGELFF	TGTGCCAGCACCACAGGGGCAGCCTTAGAAACCGGGGAGCTGTTTTTT
TRBJ1-2	TRBD1	NA	TRBV11-3	CASSLGRRGQRFNYGYTF	TGTGCCAGCAGCTTAGGTCGTAGGGGGCAGAGATTTAACTATGGCTACACCTTC
TRBJ1-1	NA	NA	TRBV6-2/TRBV6-3	CASSLTGELNTEAFF	TGTGCCAGCAGTTTGACGGGGGAGCTGAACACTGAAGCTTTCTTT
TRBJ2-2	NA	NA	TRBV2	CASIGLRAVNTGELFF	TGTGCCAGCATCGGTTTGCGGGCAGTGAACACCGGGGAGCTGTTTTTT
TRBJ2-7	TRBD2	NA	TRBV11-2	CASSLGGGAYEQYF	TGTGCCAGCAGCTTAGGCGGGGGGGCTTACGAGCAGTACTTC
TRBJ1-1	NA	NA	TRBV14	CASSHGGALNTEAFF	TGTGCCAGCAGCCACGGAGGGGCGTTGAACACTGAAGCTTTCTTT
TRBJ1-1	NA	NA	TRBV5-4	CASSWTVNAEAFF	TGTGCCAGCAGCTGGACAGTTAACGCTGAAGCTTTCTTT
TRBJ1-2	NA	NA	TRBV27	CASTTTRGRTNYGYTF	TGTGCCAGCACCACTACGAGGGGGAGAACTAACTATGGCTACACCTTC
TRBJ1-6	NA	NA	TRBV5-1	CASSLDSNSPLHF	TGCGCCAGCAGCCTGGACAGTAATTCACCCCTCCACTTT
TRBJ2-7	TRBD1	NA	TRBV18	CASSPRQGRAGEQYF	TGTGCCAGCTCACCCAGACAGGGTCGAGCTGGCGAGCAGTACTTC
TRBJ1-4	NA	NA	TRBV19	CASSISSTGPYEKLFF	TGTGCCAGTAGTATCAGCTCTACAGGACCATATGAAAAACTGTTTTTT
TRBJ2-7	NA	few	TRBV4-2	CASSQTENSYEQYF	TGTGCCAGCAGCCAAACTGAAAACTCCTACGAGCAGTACTTC
TRBJ2-3	NA	NA	TRBV7-3	CASSLRQPVDTQYF	TGTGCCAGCAGCTTACGTCAACCGGTGGATACGCAGTATTTT
TRBJ2-5	TRBD1	NA	TRBV7-9	CASSGTGNGETQYF	TGTGCCAGCTCCGGGACAGGGAATGGGGAGACCCAGTACTTC
TRBJ2-7	NA	once	TRBV7-9	CASRGGPHSEQYF	TGTGCCAGCAGAGGAGGACCCCACTCCGAGCAGTACTTC